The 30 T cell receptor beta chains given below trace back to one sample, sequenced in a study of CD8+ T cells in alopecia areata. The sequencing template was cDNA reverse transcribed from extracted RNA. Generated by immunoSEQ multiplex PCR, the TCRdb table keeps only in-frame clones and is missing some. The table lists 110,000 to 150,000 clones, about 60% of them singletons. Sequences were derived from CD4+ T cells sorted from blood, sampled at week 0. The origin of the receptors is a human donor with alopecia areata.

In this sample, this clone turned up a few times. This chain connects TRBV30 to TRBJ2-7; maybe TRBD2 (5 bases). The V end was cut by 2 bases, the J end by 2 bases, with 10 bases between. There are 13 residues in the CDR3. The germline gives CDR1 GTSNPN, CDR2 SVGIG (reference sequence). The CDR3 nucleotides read TGTGCCTGGAGTTCCAGCGGAACCTACGAGCAGTACTTC. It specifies CAWSSSGTYEQYF.

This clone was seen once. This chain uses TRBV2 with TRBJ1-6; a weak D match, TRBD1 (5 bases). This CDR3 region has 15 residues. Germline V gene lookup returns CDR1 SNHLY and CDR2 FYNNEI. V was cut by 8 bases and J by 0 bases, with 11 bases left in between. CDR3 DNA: TGTGCCAGCCGGGGGTTCAGCTCCTATAATTCACCCCTCCACTTT. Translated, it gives CASRGFSSYNSPLHF. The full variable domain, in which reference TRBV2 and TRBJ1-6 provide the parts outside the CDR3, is EPEVTQTPSHQVTQMGQEVILRCVPISNHLYFYWYRQILGQKVEFLVSFYNNEISEKSEIFDDQFSVERPDGSNFTLKIRSTKLEDSAMYFCASRGFSSYNSPLHFGNGTRLTVT.

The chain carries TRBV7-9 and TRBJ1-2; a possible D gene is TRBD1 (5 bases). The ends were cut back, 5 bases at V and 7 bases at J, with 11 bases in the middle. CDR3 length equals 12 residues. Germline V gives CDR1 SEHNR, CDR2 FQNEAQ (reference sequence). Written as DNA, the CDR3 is TGTGCCAGCAGCCGACAGATGGGTGGCTACACCTTC. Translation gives CASSRQMGGYTF.

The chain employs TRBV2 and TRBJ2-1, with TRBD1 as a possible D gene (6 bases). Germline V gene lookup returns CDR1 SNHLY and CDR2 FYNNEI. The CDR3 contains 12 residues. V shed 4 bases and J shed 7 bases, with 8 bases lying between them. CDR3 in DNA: TGTGCCAGCAGTGCCAGGGGAAATGAGCAGTTCTTC. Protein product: CASSARGNEQFF.

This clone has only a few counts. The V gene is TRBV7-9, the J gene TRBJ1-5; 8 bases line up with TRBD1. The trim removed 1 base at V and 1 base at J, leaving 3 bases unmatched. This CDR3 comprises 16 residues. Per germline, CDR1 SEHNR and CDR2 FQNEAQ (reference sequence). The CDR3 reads CASSLGQGRSNQPQHF. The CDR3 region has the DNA TGTGCCAGCAGCTTAGGACAGGGGAGAAGCAATCAGCCCCAGCATTTT.

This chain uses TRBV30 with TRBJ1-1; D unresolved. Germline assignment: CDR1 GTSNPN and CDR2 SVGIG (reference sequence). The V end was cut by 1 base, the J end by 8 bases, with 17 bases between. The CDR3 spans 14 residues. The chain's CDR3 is CAWSDGSGYPEAFF. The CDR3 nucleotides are TGTGCCTGGAGTGATGGTTCGGGATATCCCGAAGCTTTCTTT.

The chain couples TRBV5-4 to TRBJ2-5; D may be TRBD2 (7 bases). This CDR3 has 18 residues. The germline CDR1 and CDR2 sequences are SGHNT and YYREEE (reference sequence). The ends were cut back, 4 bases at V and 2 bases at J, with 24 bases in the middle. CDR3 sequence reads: CASSRGRGGGSIQETQYF. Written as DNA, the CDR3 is TGTGCCAGCAGCCGGGGGCGGGGCGGGGGCTCGATTCAAGAGACCCAGTACTTC.

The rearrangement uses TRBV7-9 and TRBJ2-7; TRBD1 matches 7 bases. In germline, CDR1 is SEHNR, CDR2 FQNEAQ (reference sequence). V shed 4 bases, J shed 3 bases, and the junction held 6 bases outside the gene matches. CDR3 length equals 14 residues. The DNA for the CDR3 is TGTGCCAGCAGCTCCGGGACAGAGAGCTACGAGCAGTACTTC. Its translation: CASSSGTESYEQYF.

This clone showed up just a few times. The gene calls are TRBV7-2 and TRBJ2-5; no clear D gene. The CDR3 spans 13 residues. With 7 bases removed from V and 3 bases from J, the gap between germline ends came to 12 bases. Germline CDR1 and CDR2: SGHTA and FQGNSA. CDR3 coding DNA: TGTGCCAGCAACCTCATGGCAGAAGAGACCCAGTACTTC. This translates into CASNLMAEETQYF.

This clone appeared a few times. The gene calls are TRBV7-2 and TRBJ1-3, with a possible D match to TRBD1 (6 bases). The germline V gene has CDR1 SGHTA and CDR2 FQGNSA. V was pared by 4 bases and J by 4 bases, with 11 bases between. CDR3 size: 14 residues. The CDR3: CASSWTAAGNTIYF. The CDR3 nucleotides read TGTGCCAGCAGCTGGACAGCTGCCGGAAACACCATATATTTT. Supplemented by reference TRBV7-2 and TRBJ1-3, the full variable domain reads GAGVSQSPSNKVTEKGKDVELRCDPISGHTALYWYRQSLGQGLEFLIYFQGNSAPDKSGLPSDRFSAERTGGSVSTLTIQRTQQEDSAVYLCASSWTAAGNTIYFGEGSWLTVV.

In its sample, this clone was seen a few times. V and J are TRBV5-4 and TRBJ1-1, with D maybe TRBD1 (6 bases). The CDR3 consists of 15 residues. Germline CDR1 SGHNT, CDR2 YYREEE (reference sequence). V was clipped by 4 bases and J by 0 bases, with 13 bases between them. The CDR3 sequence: CASSPLQGMNTEAFF. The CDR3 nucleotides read TGTGCCAGCAGCCCGCTACAGGGAATGAACACTGAAGCTTTCTTT.

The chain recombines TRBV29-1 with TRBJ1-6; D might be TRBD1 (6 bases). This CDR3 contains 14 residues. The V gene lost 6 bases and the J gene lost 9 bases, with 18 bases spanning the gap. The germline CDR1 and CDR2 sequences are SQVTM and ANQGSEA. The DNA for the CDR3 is TGCAGCGTACAGAGAAACAGGGAAACTTCACCCCTCCACTTT. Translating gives CSVQRNRETSPLHF.

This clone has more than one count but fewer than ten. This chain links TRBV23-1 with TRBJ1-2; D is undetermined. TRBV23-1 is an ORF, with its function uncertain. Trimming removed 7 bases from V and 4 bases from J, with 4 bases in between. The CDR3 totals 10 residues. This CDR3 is CASTFYGYTF. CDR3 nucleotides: TGCGCCAGCACATTCTATGGCTACACCTTC.

CDR3 nucleotides: TGCAGCGTTGAAGAACAGGGGAATGAGCAGTTCTTC. Translating gives CSVEEQGNEQFF. The chain joins TRBV29-1 to TRBJ2-1, with 7 bases matching TRBD1. Per germline, CDR1 SQVTM and CDR2 ANQGSEA. V shed 0 bases and J 7 bases; nucleotides not matched to a gene: 0. The CDR3 has 12 residues.

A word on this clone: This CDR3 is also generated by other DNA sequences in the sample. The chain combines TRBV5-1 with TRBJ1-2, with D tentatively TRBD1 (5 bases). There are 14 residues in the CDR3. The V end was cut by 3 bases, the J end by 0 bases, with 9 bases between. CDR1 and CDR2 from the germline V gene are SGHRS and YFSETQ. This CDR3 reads CASSSGTANYGYTF. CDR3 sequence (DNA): TGCGCCAGCAGCTCCGGGACGGCTAACTATGGCTACACCTTC.

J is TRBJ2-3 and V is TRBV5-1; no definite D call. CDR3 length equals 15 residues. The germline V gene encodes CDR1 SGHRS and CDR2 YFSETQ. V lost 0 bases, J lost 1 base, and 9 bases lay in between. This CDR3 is CASSLGTGGTDTQYF. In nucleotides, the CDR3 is TGCGCCAGCAGCTTGGGAACTGGAGGCACAGATACGCAGTATTTT.

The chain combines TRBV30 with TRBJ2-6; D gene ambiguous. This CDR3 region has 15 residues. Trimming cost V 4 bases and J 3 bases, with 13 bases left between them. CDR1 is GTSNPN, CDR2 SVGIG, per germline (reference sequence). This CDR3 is CAWTPPWVGANVLTF. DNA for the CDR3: TGTGCCTGGACACCTCCTTGGGTTGGGGCCAACGTCCTGACTTTC. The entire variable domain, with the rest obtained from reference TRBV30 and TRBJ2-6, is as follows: SQTIHQWPATLVQPVGSPLSLECTVEGTSNPNLYWYRQAAGRGLQLLFYSVGIGQISSEVPQNLSASRPQDRQFILSSKKLLLSDSGFYLCAWTPPWVGANVLTFGAGSRLTVL.

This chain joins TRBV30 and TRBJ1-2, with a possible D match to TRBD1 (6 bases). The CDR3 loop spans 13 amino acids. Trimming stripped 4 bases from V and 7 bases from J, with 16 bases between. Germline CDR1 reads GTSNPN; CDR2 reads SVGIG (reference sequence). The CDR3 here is CAWTAGGATGYTF. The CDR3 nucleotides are TGTGCCTGGACGGCCGGGGGCGCGACTGGCTACACCTTC.

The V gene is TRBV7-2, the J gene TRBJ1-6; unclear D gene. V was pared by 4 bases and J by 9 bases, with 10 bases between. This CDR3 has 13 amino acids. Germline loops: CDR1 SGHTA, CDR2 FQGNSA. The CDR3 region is CASSSERGSPLHF. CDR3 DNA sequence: TGTGCCAGCAGCTCGGAGCGAGGTTCACCCCTCCACTTT.

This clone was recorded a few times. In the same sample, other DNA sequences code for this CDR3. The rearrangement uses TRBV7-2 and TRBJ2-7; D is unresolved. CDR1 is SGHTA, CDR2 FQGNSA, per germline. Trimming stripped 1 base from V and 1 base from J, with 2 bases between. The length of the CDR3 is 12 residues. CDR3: CASSLGSYEQYF. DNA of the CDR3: TGTGCCAGCAGCTTAGGATCCTACGAGCAGTACTTC.

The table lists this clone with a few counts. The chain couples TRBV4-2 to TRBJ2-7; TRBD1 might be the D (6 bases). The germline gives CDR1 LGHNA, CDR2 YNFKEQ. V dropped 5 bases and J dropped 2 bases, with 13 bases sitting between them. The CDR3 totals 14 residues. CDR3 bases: TGTGCCAGCAGCTGGACAGCCGAAACCTACGAGCAGTACTTC. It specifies CASSWTAETYEQYF.

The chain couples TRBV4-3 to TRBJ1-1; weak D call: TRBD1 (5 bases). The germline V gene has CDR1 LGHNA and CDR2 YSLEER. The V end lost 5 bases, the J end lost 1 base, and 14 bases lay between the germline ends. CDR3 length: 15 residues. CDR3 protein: CASSYEGRRNTEAFF. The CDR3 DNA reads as TGCGCCAGCAGCTATGAGGGACGGCGGAACACTGAAGCTTTCTTT.

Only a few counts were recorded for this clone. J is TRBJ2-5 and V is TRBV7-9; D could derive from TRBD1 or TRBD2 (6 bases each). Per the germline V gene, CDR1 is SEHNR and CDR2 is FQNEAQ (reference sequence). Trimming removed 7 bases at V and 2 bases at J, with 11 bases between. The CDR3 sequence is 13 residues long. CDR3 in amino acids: CASMGGMQETQYF. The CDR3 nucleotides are TGTGCCAGCATGGGGGGCATGCAAGAGACCCAGTACTTC. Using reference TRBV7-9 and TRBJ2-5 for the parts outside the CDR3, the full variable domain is DTGVSQNPRHKITKRGQNVTFRCDPISEHNRLYWYRQTLGQGPEFLTYFQNEAQLEKSRLLSDRFSAERPKGSFSTLEIQRTEQGDSAMYLCASMGGMQETQYFGPGTRLLVL.

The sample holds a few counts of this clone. CDR3 residues: CASSPRSHTEAFF. The CDR3 coding sequence is TGTGCCAGCAGCCCGAGGTCTCACACTGAAGCTTTCTTT. This chain uses TRBV7-9 with TRBJ1-1; D is ambiguous. V gave up 5 bases and J gave up 3 bases, with 10 bases separating them. Germline assignment: CDR1 SEHNR and CDR2 FQNEAQ (reference sequence). This CDR3 spans 13 amino acids.

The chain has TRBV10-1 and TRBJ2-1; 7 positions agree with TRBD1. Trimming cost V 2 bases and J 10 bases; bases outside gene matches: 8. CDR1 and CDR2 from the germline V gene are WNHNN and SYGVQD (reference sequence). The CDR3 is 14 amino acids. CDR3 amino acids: CASSETYRGWEQFF. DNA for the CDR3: TGCGCCAGCAGTGAGACATACAGGGGCTGGGAGCAGTTCTTC.

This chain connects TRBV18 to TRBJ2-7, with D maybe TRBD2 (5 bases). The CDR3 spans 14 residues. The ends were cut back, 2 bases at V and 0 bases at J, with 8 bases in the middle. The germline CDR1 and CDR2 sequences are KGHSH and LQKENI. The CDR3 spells CASSPTGFSYEQYF. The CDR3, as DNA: TGTGCCAGCTCACCAACGGGATTCTCCTACGAGCAGTACTTC.

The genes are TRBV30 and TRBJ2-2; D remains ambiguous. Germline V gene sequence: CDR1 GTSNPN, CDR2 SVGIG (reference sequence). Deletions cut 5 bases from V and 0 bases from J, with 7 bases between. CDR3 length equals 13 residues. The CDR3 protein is CAWGRPNTGELFF. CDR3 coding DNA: TGTGCCTGGGGACGGCCGAACACCGGGGAGCTGTTTTTT.

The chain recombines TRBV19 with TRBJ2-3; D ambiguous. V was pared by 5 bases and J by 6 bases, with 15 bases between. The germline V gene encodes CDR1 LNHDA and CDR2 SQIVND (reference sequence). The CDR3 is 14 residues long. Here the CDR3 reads CASSLGSASDTQYF. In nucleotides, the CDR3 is TGTGCCAGTAGTCTTGGTAGTGCGAGCGATACGCAGTATTTT. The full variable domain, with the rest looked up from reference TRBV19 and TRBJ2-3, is DGGITQSPKYLFRKEGQNVTLSCEQNLNHDAMYWYRQDPGQGLRLIYYSQIVNDFQKGDIAEGYSVSREKKESFPLTVTSAQKNPTAFYLCASSLGSASDTQYFGPGTRLTVL.

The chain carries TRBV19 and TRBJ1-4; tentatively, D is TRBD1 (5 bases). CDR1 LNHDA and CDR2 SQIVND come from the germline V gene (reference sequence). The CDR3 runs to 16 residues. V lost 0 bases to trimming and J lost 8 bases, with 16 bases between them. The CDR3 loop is CASSIEVWRTQEKLFF. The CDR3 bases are TGTGCCAGTAGTATAGAGGTATGGCGGACACAGGAAAAACTGTTTTTT.

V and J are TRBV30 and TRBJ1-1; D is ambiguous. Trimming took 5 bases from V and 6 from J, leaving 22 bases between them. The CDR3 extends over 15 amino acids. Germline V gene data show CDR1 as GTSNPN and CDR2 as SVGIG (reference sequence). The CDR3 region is CAWGEPGRRSAEAFF. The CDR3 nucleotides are TGTGCCTGGGGGGAGCCCGGACGCCGGAGCGCTGAAGCTTTCTTT.